This T cell receptor beta chain was profiled in a study of shared clonotypes between healthy human individuals. CDR3 length: 12 amino acids. V gave up 6 bases and J gave up 2 bases, with 11 bases separating them. Germline V gene lookup returns CDR1 SQVTM and CDR2 ANQGSEA. General study findings and limits: The authors expected sequencing depth to affect clonotype sharing among donors.

Every subset's genomic DNA went evenly onto several immunoSEQ plates. Clones were sequenced by immunoSEQ multiplex PCR, and TCRdb holds only the in-frame ones, with some missing. The data contain approximately 2,300,000 clones, around 93% of them seen just once; the ten biggest clones take up 0.37%. Caucasian adults living in Nashville, Tennessee, provided all samples. Both subsets, CD45RA+ naive and CD45RA-negative memory, were split from the CD4+ cells. In the case of this clone: Its antigen is undetermined.

This sequence joins TRBV29-1 and TRBJ2-7; tentatively, D is TRBD1 or TRBD2 (5 bases each). The TCR was taken from a man between 18 and 29 years old in good health. Some clones in this sample may be carry-over from other donors' samples. Material for sequencing was naive CD4+ T cells from PBMCs. Subset indicated: CD45RA+ positively selected. The CDR3 DNA follows: TGCAGCGTGGCCAGGGACGCCTACGAGCAGTACTTC. The encoded protein is CSVARDAYEQYF.